The present T cell receptor (beta chain) was sequenced within a study of Ad26.COV2.S vaccination and SARS-CoV-2 variants. Study context: The study gave Ad26.COV2.S intramuscularly, once or twice 56 days apart.

Regarding treatment: about 20 received Ad26.COV2.S at low or high dose, single or two shots; about five received placebo; per-sample allocation not given. Day 63 following the first vaccine or placebo injection was when the samples were taken. The method was immunoSEQ multiplex PCR; TCRdb's version includes in-frame clones alone and lacks a portion of them. The sample records about 350,000 clones, roughly 91% being singletons. Germline V gene data show CDR1 as MNHEY and CDR2 as SMNVEV (reference sequence). The ends were cut back, 3 bases at V and 5 bases at J, with 8 bases in the middle. The CDR3 extends over 13 amino acids. Of note for this clone: The sample holds other DNA sequences that translate to the same CDR3.

The sample consisted of peripheral blood, taken in a trial of Ad26.COV2.S vaccine versus placebo. This TCR derives from a person aged 18-65 years who received the Ad26.COV2.S COVID-19 vaccine or a placebo. The chain combines TRBV27 with TRBJ1-5; D may be TRBD1 (5 bases). This chain's CDR3 is CASSLGRDQPQHF. In nucleotides, the CDR3 is TGTGCCAGCAGTTTGGGACGGGATCAGCCCCAGCATTTT.